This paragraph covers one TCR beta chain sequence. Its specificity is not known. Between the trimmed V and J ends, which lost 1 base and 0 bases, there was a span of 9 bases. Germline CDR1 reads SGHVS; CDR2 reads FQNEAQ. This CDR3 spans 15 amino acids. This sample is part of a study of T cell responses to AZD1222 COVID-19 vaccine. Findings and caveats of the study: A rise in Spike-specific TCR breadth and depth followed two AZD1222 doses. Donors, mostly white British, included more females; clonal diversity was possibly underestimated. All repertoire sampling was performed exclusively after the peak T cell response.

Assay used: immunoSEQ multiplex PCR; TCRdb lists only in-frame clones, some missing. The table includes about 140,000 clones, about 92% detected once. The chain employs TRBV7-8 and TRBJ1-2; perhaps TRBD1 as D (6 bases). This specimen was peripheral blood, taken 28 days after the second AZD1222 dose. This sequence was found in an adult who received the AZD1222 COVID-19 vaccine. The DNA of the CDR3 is TGTGCCAGCAGCTTAGTTCGGACAGCTAACTATGGCTACACCTTC. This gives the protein CASSLVRTANYGYTF.